Below, one T cell receptor (beta chain) is given with its context. This entry belongs to a study of OX40 agonist ivuxolimab in advanced cancers. V was clipped by 3 bases and J by 7 bases, with 21 bases between them. This CDR3 comprises 17 residues. Per germline, CDR1 LGHNA and CDR2 YNFKEQ. Sequenced by immunoSEQ multiplex PCR; TCRdb stores in-frame clones only, minus some. This table holds about 82,000 clones, more than 80% found once. This specimen consisted of CD4+ or CD8+ T cells sorted from blood, obtained in a trial of the OX40 agonist ivuxolimab. This chain links TRBV4-2 with TRBJ1-4; TRBD1 might be the D (6 bases). The TCR comes from an adult with an advanced solid tumor such as melanoma, head and neck, liver or kidney cancer. The CDR3 loop reads CASSQRSSRDMGEKLFF. CDR3 sequence (DNA): TGTGCCAGCAGCCAGAGGTCCTCCAGGGACATGGGTGAAAAACTGTTTTTT.